This T cell receptor beta chain was identified during a study of shared clonotypes between healthy human individuals. Only in-frame clones appear in the TCRdb table, and some are missing; sequencing was by immunoSEQ multiplex PCR. The data show approximately 1.5 million clones, 97% to 99% seen once. Study-level results: It was expected that sequencing depth would affect clonotype sharing among donors. Memory subsets generally showed smaller estimated richness than naive subsets did. In the sorted subsets, rarefaction showed sequencing was incomplete despite large depth.

A split of CD4+ cells into CD45RA+ naive and CD45RA-negative memory subsets was performed. On this clone: Antigen unknown.

Germline V gene sequence: CDR1 SGHTA, CDR2 FQGNSA. J was trimmed by 2 bases and V by 8 bases; bases with no gene match: 4. CDR3 size: 15 residues. The chain uses TRBV7-2 and TRBJ2-1, with 12 bases matching TRBD2. The TCR sequence derives from a man under 40 in good health. The material sequenced was naive CD4+ T cells sorted from blood. Subset denoted: CD45RA+ positively selected. CDR3 DNA sequence: TGTGCCAGCCTCCTAGCGGGAGGGCCCTACAATGAGCAGTTCTTC. Its translation: CASLLAGGPYNEQFF.